This note documents a single TCR beta chain sequence. These data originate in a study of CD8 T cells in Susac syndrome. RNA totalling about 0.5 to 1 ug underwent reverse transcription with random hexamers. TCR beta CDR3 was amplified by immunoSEQ covering 54 Vbeta and 13 Jbeta. TCRdb fed the immunoSEQ multiplex PCR reads into MiXCR, producing one record per CDR3 protein. The sample includes around 99,000 distinct CDR3 sequences, roughly 97% seen only once; the top ten take roughly 0.099%. CD8+ and CD4+ T cells taken from blood had their TCR beta sequenced. The CD8+ and CD4+ T cells were isolated magnetically using a negative isolation approach, whereas the TEMRA cells were enriched by FACS. With 5 bases removed from V and 5 bases from J, the gap between germline ends came to 12 bases. Germline CDR1 is SQVTM and CDR2 is ANQGSEA. The CDR3 spans 12 residues.

The sequence came from a human donor in good health. What was sequenced was CD4+ T cells from PBMCs. The chain joins TRBV29-1 to TRBJ2-5; TRBD1 is a possible D gene (6 bases). The CDR3 sequence is CSVRRQAETQYF. In DNA form, the CDR3 reads TGCAGCGTTCGGAGACAGGCGGAGACCCAGTACTTC.